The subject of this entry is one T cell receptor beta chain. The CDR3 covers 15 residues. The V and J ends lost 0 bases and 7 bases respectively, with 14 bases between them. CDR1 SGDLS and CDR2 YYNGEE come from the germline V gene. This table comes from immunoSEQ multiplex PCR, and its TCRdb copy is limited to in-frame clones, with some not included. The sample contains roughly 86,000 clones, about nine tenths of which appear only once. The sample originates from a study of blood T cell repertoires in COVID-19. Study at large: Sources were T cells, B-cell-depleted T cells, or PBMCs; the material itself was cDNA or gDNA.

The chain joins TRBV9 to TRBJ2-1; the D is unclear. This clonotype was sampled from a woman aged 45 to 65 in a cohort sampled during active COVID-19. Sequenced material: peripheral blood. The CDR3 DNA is TGTGCCAGCAGCGTAGATTGGTCATCGCGGAATGAGCAGTTCTTC. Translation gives CASSVDWSSRNEQFF.